The T cell receptor beta chain under discussion was sequenced for a study of human T cells and chemical hapten exposure. Study in general: DPC 0.01% went on the upper back by patch test, with reading at 6 days. Variation in per-sample TCR yields came mainly from small pooled library volume differences.

Time point denoted: patch test 1, 2 weeks after DPC sensitization. The treatment here: therapeutic diphenylcyclopropenone sensitization with weekly scalp DPC. The CDR3 is made up of 17 amino acids. V lost 5 bases, J lost 6 bases, and 13 bases stayed unmatched. Germline V gene lookup returns CDR1 SGHTA and CDR2 FQGNSA. TCRdb called the RACE reads again in MiXCR, with one record for every CDR3 protein. The sample includes 300,000 to 400,000 distinct CDR3 sequences, roughly 6.9% of them seen just once. This clonotype was recorded a few times. The sequence was obtained from a woman under 30 with alopecia areata. Some clones in this sample may be carry-over from other donors' samples. The sample was whole blood, taken in connection with sensitization to the hapten diphenylcyclopropenone (DPC). The rearrangement joins TRBV7-2 to TRBJ2-2; 9 bases line up with TRBD1. Here the CDR3 DNA reads TGTGCCAGCAGCCAAACCCTTCCGGGACAGGGCGCCGGGGAGCTGTTTTTT. This encodes CASSQTLPGQGAGELFF.